In this sample, the clone carrying this T cell receptor (beta chain) turned up once. This sample was included in a study of CD8+ T cells in alopecia areata. Study context: Those patients who were treated received oral tofacitinib, which was given at 5 to 10 mg twice daily for moderate-to-severe alopecia areata.

The authors extracted RNA and reverse transcribed it into cDNA as the sequencing template. Measured with immunoSEQ multiplex PCR; TCRdb has only the in-frame clones, and not every one. The top ten clones hold more than 1.5% of a sample with approximately 180,000 clones, approximately 62% of them seen once. Trimming took 6 bases from V and 1 from J; bases not matched to a gene: 12. CDR1 and CDR2 from the germline V gene are MGHRA and YSYEKL. The CDR3 contains 17 residues. From PBMCs, CD4+ and CD8+ T cells were sorted. The receptor comes from a human donor with alopecia areata. This sequence joins TRBV4-1 and TRBJ2-3; 8 nucleotides align to TRBD2. The source was CD4+ T cells sorted from blood, collected at week 0. In nucleotides, the CDR3 is TGCGCCAGCAGTCGAGGCAATAGCGGGGCGGGCACAGATACGCAGTATTTT. It specifies CASSRGNSGAGTDTQYF.